Listed below are T cell receptor beta chains from one sample, sequenced in a study of CD8 T cells in Susac syndrome. From the immunoSEQ multiplex PCR reads, TCRdb called clonotypes with MiXCR, one entry per CDR3 protein. The table shows about 150,000 distinct CDR3 sequences, with about 91% occurring only once. The sequencing input was CD4+ T cells from PBMCs. The origin of the receptors is a human donor in good health. Both conserved end residues are part of each CDR3. Each record gives: D gene, clone size, J gene, V gene, CDR3 protein, CDR3 DNA. A D gene is named only where the DNA matches it firmly. Clone size appears in some rows only: once, few, many, or a class for an expanded clone.

- | - | TRBJ2-5 | TRBV5-1 | CASSLFGTEQETQYF | TGCGCCAGCAGCTTATTCGGGACTGAACAAGAGACCCAGTACTTC
- | - | TRBJ1-2 | TRBV6-5 | CASSYSTIRFYGYTF | TGTGCCAGCAGTTACTCGACAATACGCTTCTATGGCTACACCTTC
- | - | TRBJ2-1 | TRBV20-1 | CSARDPRGLNNEQFF | TGCAGTGCTAGAGATCCCCGCGGACTAAACAATGAGCAGTTCTTC
- | - | TRBJ1-1 | TRBV19 | CASIRRDANTEAFF | TGTGCCAGTATCCGGAGGGATGCGAACACTGAAGCTTTCTTT
- | - | TRBJ1-1 | TRBV2 | CASGGRTEAFF | TGTGCCAGCGGGGGGAGAACTGAAGCTTTCTTT
- | few | TRBJ1-2 | TRBV12-3/TRBV12-4 | CASSLVGRGYTF | TGTGCCAGCAGTTTAGTCGGACGAGGCTACACCTTC
- | - | TRBJ2-1 | TRBV20-1 | CSFSDPLYNEQFF | TGCAGTTTTTCGGACCCGTTGTACAATGAGCAGTTCTTC
TRBD1 | - | TRBJ2-2 | TRBV5-1 | CASSLGTGLAGELFF | TGCGCCAGCAGCTTGGGGACAGGGTTGGCCGGGGAGCTGTTTTTT
- | - | TRBJ2-5 | TRBV24-1 | CATSEGGIQETQYF | TGTGCCACCAGTGAGGGCGGAATACAAGAGACCCAGTACTTC
- | - | TRBJ2-5 | TRBV29-1 | CSVERGDETQYF | TGCAGCGTTGAACGGGGAGATGAGACCCAGTACTTC
TRBD1 | - | TRBJ1-3 | TRBV7-2 | CASSTGVGNTIYF | TGTGCCAGCAGTACAGGGGTAGGAAACACCATATATTTT
- | - | TRBJ2-1 | TRBV7-9 | CASSGLGYNEQFF | TGTGCCAGCAGCGGACTTGGGTACAATGAGCAGTTCTTC
TRBD2 | - | TRBJ2-7 | TRBV6-5 | CASSYNVAGGSYEQYF | TGTGCCAGCAGTTACAATGTAGCGGGAGGGTCCTACGAGCAGTACTTC
TRBD2 | - | TRBJ2-5 | TRBV18 | CASSPMRTREETQYF | TGTGCCAGCTCACCGATGCGGACTAGGGAAGAGACCCAGTACTTC
TRBD2 | once | TRBJ2-7 | TRBV10-1 | CASSERAGGPQKSEQYF | TGCGCCAGCAGTGAACGAGCGGGAGGGCCCCAAAAGAGCGAGCAGTACTTC
- | - | TRBJ1-1 | TRBV10-1 | CASSLDSSAEAFF | TGCGCCAGCTCGCTCGACAGTTCCGCTGAAGCTTTCTTT
- | - | TRBJ1-6 | TRBV30 | CAWSVAGSYNSPLHF | TGTGCCTGGAGTGTTGCCGGCTCCTATAATTCACCCCTCCACTTT
TRBD2 | - | TRBJ2-7 | TRBV20-1 | CSARDRDYSRDEQYF | TGCAGTGCTAGAGATCGGGACTATAGTAGGGACGAGCAGTACTTC
- | - | TRBJ2-2 | TRBV12-3/TRBV12-4 | CASNLGIYTGELFF | TGTGCCAGCAATCTCGGGATTTACACCGGGGAGCTGTTTTTT
- | - | TRBJ2-7 | TRBV6-6 | CASSYSGQISYEQYF | TGTGCCAGCAGTTACTCGGGTCAGATCTCCTACGAGCAGTACTTC
TRBD2 | - | TRBJ2-5 | TRBV7-9 | CATLSAGGPETQYF | TGTGCCACCCTTTCAGCGGGGGGGCCAGAGACCCAGTACTTC
TRBD1 | once | TRBJ2-1 | TRBV30 | CAWTGNRGQDFNEQFF | TGTGCCTGGACCGGCAACCGGGGACAGGATTTCAATGAGCAGTTCTTC
TRBD1 | once | TRBJ1-2 | TRBV5-6 | CASSLQDRGSYGYTF | TGTGCCAGCAGCCTCCAGGACAGGGGGAGCTATGGCTACACCTTC
- | once | TRBJ2-5 | TRBV29-1 | CSYRPSQETQYF | TGCAGCTATCGACCTTCCCAAGAGACCCAGTACTTC
TRBD1 | once | TRBJ1-5 | TRBV28 | CASSSPSTQGASNQPQHF | TGTGCCAGCAGTTCGCCTTCAACTCAGGGGGCAAGCAATCAGCCCCAGCATTTT
TRBD1 | - | TRBJ2-3 | TRBV4-3 | CASSPRQGMGDTQYF | TGCGCCAGCAGCCCTAGACAGGGGATGGGAGATACGCAGTATTTT
- | once | TRBJ1-6 | TRBV3-1 | CASSQGTRVWGSPLHF | TGTGCCAGCAGCCAAGGGACCAGAGTATGGGGTTCACCCCTCCACTTT
- | - | TRBJ1-5 | TRBV30 | CAWSGGSGPQHF | TGTGCCTGGAGCGGGGGATCAGGGCCCCAGCATTTT
TRBD1 | - | TRBJ2-5 | TRBV11-2 | CASSNRQGVEETQYF | TGTGCCAGCAGCAACCGACAGGGAGTGGAAGAGACCCAGTACTTC
- | - | TRBJ2-1 | TRBV7-3 | CASSAGTGNEQFF | TGTGCCAGCAGCGCCGGGACTGGCAATGAGCAGTTCTTC
- | - | TRBJ2-5 | TRBV20-1 | CSAELYRTETQYF | TGCAGTGCCGAGCTGTACAGAACAGAGACCCAGTACTTC
TRBD1 | - | TRBJ2-7 | TRBV6-5 | CASRRQGWEQYF | TGTGCCAGCAGGCGACAGGGCTGGGAGCAGTACTTC
TRBD1 | - | TRBJ1-1 | TRBV14 | CASSQVPGQGSTEAFF | TGTGCCAGCAGCCAAGTTCCGGGACAGGGAAGCACTGAAGCTTTCTTT
- | - | TRBJ2-1 | TRBV6-5 | CASSYSSGYYNEQFF | TGTGCCAGCAGTTACTCTTCAGGTTACTACAATGAGCAGTTCTTC
- | - | TRBJ2-7 | TRBV23-1 | CASSHDRCREQYF | TGCGCCAGCAGTCATGACAGGTGTCGGGAGCAGTACTTC
TRBD1 | - | TRBJ2-1 | TRBV15 | CATSRGQDNEQFF | TGTGCCACCAGCCGTGGACAGGACAATGAGCAGTTCTTC
- | - | TRBJ2-2 | TRBV28 | CASRDLTGELFF | TGTGCCAGCCGGGATTTGACCGGGGAGCTGTTTTTT
TRBD2 | once | TRBJ2-1 | TRBV3-1 | CASSQLGLADYYNEQFF | TGTGCCAGCAGCCAATTAGGACTAGCGGATTATTACAATGAGCAGTTCTTC
TRBD2 | - | TRBJ2-7 | TRBV7-2 | CASSSRTRPSYEQYF | TGTGCCAGCAGCTCTCGGACTAGACCCTCCTACGAGCAGTACTTC
- | - | TRBJ2-7 | TRBV12-3/TRBV12-4 | CASKDGRGYEQYF | TGTGCCAGCAAGGACGGCAGGGGCTACGAGCAGTACTTC
- | - | TRBJ2-1 | TRBV19 | CASSTSVNEQFF | TGTGCCAGTAGTACTAGCGTAAATGAGCAGTTCTTC
TRBD2 | - | TRBJ2-2 | TRBV30 | CAWNPGLAGVGGELFF | TGTGCCTGGAATCCGGGACTAGCGGGAGTCGGCGGGGAGCTGTTTTTT